This T cell receptor beta chain was captured in a study of T cells in Graves' hyperthyroidism and ophthalmopathy. About the research overall: Blood was drawn when the patient was first diagnosed and still untreated. Points from the study as a whole: Ophthalmopathy cases were set apart from stable hyperthyroidism by a 13 V-J model. Within blood appeared most thyroid clonotypes that had expanded above 0.001.

Amplification yielded TCR beta CDR3 regions, with RNA transcripts as the source. The HTBI primer set served for first-round RT-PCR of the TCR CDR3. TCRdb reprocessed the multiplex PCR reads via MiXCR and lists one record per CDR3 protein. The table has approximately 400,000 distinct CDR3 sequences, about 15% seen once. This clonotype was counted ten times or more. What it binds is unknown. The TCR sequence derives from a woman aged 18-29 years with Graves' hyperthyroidism. Material: blood.

CDR3 sequence reads: CAWSVGTGTGANVLTF. For the CDR3, the DNA is TGTGCCTGGAGTGTCGGGACAGGGACCGGGGCCAACGTCCTGACTTTC. The V call is TRBV30, the J call TRBJ2-6; 9 bases align to TRBD1. With V trimmed by 0 bases and J by 4 bases, 4 bases remained unmatched. The CDR3 sequence is 16 residues long. Germline-derived CDR1 and CDR2 are GTSNPN and SVGIG (reference sequence).